This entry features one T cell receptor (beta chain) sequence. Use of 60 Vbeta and 13 Jbeta primers characterized the PCR. Only in-frame clones appear in the TCRdb table, and some are missing; sequencing was by immunoSEQ multiplex PCR. The sample yields over 150,000 clones, 60% to 80% seen once. The data stem from a study of cytomegalovirus exposure and HLA in healthy donors. Germline assignment: CDR1 SGHRS and CDR2 YFSETQ. Trimming at V came to 0 bases and at J to 8 bases, leaving 6 bases not matched to a gene. CDR3 length: 14 amino acids. The material sequenced was PBMCs. J is TRBJ1-1 and V is TRBV5-1; 8 bases agree with TRBD1. The receptor's source is a man aged 30-40 years in good health and CMV-seropositive. DNA for the CDR3: TGCGCCAGCAGCTTGGTACAGGGGGGAGACGAAGCTTTCTTT. Amino acids: CASSLVQGGDEAFF.